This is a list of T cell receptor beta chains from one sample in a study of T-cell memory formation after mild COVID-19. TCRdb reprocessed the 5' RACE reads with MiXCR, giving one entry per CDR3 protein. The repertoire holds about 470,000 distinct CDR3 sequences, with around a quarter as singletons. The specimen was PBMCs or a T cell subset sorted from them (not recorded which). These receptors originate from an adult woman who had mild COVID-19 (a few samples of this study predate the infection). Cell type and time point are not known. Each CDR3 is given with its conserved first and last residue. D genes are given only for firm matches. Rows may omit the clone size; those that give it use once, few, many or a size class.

cdr3_nt: TGTGCCAGCAGTGAATCGACAGGAAAGTACTTC
cdr3_aa: CASSESTGKYF
clone_size: few
j_call: TRBJ2-7
v_call: TRBV6-1
d_call: .

cdr3_nt: TGTGCCAGCAGCTTAGGGCGGGGAAGAGAGCAGTTCTTC
cdr3_aa: CASSLGRGREQFF
clone_size: few
j_call: TRBJ2-1
v_call: TRBV7-2
d_call: .

cdr3_nt: TGTGCCAGCAGCTTAAGGGGTGGGGAGGATACGCAGTATTTT
cdr3_aa: CASSLRGGEDTQYF
clone_size: few
j_call: TRBJ2-3
v_call: TRBV7-3
d_call: .

cdr3_nt: TGTGCCAGCAGCGAAGGGACAGGGGCGGTCGCTTTCTTT
cdr3_aa: CASSEGTGAVAFF
clone_size: few
j_call: TRBJ1-1
v_call: TRBV5-4
d_call: TRBD1

cdr3_nt: TGTGCCAGCTCACCGCGTAGGGCCACAGATACGCAGTATTTT
cdr3_aa: CASSPRRATDTQYF
clone_size: .
j_call: TRBJ2-3
v_call: TRBV18
d_call: .

cdr3_nt: TGTGCCAGCAGCTCTATGTGGACAGGGTCGAAAAACATTCAGTACTTC
cdr3_aa: CASSSMWTGSKNIQYF
clone_size: few
j_call: TRBJ2-4
v_call: TRBV13
d_call: TRBD1

cdr3_nt: TGTGCCAGCAGCTACGAGCGGGGTCTCTCCTACGAGCAGTACTTC
cdr3_aa: CASSYERGLSYEQYF
clone_size: few
j_call: TRBJ2-7
v_call: TRBV7-2
d_call: TRBD2

cdr3_nt: TGCAGCGTTTACAAAGCGGTTTCCACAGATACGCAGTATTTT
cdr3_aa: CSVYKAVSTDTQYF
clone_size: .
j_call: TRBJ2-3
v_call: TRBV29-1
d_call: .

cdr3_nt: TGTGCCAGCACAGGGGGTAACGGAGGCTACACCTTC
cdr3_aa: CASTGGNGGYTF
clone_size: once
j_call: TRBJ1-2
v_call: TRBV6-6
d_call: TRBD1

cdr3_nt: TGTGCCAGCAGTTACTCTAATAGCGGGAGGGCCAACTACGAGCAGTACTTC
cdr3_aa: CASSYSNSGRANYEQYF
clone_size: few
j_call: TRBJ2-7
v_call: TRBV6-5
d_call: TRBD2

cdr3_nt: TGTGCCAGCAGCCCAAATTATTCAGGGCTGGGAAGGTATGGCTACACCTTC
cdr3_aa: CASSPNYSGLGRYGYTF
clone_size: .
j_call: TRBJ1-2
v_call: TRBV9
d_call: .

cdr3_nt: TGTGCCAGCACCCCCCTGGCGCAGACTTCGAACGAGCAGTACTTC
cdr3_aa: CASTPLAQTSNEQYF
clone_size: .
j_call: TRBJ2-7
v_call: TRBV11-2
d_call: .

cdr3_nt: TGTGCCATCAGCGGAGGGCCGTCGGACACCGGGGAGCTGTTTTTT
cdr3_aa: CAISGGPSDTGELFF
clone_size: few
j_call: TRBJ2-2
v_call: TRBV10-3
d_call: .

cdr3_nt: TGTGCCAGCAGTAGAATGGGGCGGAACAATCAGCCCCAGCATTTT
cdr3_aa: CASSRMGRNNQPQHF
clone_size: .
j_call: TRBJ1-5
v_call: TRBV6-2/TRBV6-3
d_call: .

cdr3_nt: TGTGCCAGCAGTTATAGCGGGCCCCTACACAATGAGCAGTTCTTC
cdr3_aa: CASSYSGPLHNEQFF
clone_size: .
j_call: TRBJ2-1
v_call: TRBV12-3/TRBV12-4
d_call: TRBD2

cdr3_nt: TGTGCCACCAGTCATCCTTCCCAGGATACGCAGTATTTT
cdr3_aa: CATSHPSQDTQYF
clone_size: .
j_call: TRBJ2-3
v_call: TRBV24-1
d_call: .